This T cell receptor beta chain was recovered during a study of blood T cell repertoires in COVID-19. Study background: Sites in the United States, Italy and Spain provided acute and convalescent COVID-19 samples. PBMCs, B-cell-depleted T cells, or T cells were the source of the cDNA or gDNA that made up the material.

This clone was observed a handful of times. Per the study methods: Estimated nucleated cell counts came from reference gene primer amplification. Libraries were prepared by immunoSEQ multiplex PCR; TCRdb keeps only in-frame clonotypes and omits some of them. The V and J calls and clone size were taken over from that table, and D and trimming were inferred from the DNA. There are more than 70,000 clones in the sample; roughly 83% occur only once, and roughly 22% lies in the top ten. Germline trimming cut 0 bases from V and 2 bases from J; bases unmatched to any gene: 4. CDR3 length equals 16 residues. Per germline, CDR1 SGHNT and CDR2 YYREEE (reference sequence).

Sequenced input: peripheral blood. J is TRBJ2-3 and V is TRBV5-4; 9 bases agree with TRBD2. The clonotype was recovered from a human donor in a cohort sampled during active COVID-19. The CDR3 here is CASSLDLAGTTDTQYF. Written as DNA, the CDR3 is TGTGCCAGCAGCTTGGACCTAGCGGGAACCACAGATACGCAGTATTTT.